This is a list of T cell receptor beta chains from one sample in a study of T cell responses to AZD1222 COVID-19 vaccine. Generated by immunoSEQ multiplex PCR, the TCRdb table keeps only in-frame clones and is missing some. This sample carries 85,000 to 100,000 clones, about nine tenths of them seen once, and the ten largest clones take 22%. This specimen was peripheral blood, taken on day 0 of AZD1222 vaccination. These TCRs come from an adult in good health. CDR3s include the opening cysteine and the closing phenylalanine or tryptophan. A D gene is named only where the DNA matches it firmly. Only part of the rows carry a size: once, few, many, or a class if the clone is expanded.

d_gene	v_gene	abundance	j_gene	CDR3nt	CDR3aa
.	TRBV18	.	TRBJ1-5	TGTGCCAGCTCACCGACTCAGGGTAGCAATCAGCCCCAGCATTTT	CASSPTQGSNQPQHF
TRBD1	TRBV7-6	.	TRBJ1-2	TGTGCCAGCAGCTCCACGGACAGGGGGAACTATGGCTACACCTTC	CASSSTDRGNYGYTF
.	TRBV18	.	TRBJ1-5	TGTGCCAGCTCACCAGTCCGGGGAGGGGATCAGCCCCAGCATTTT	CASSPVRGGDQPQHF
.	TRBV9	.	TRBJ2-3	TGTGCCAGCAGCCCTGGTTTGACGGGAGCAGATACGCAGTATTTT	CASSPGLTGADTQYF
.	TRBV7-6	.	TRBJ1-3	TGTGCCAGCAGCTTAGGGGGTGGTGTATCTGGAAACACCATATATTTT	CASSLGGGVSGNTIYF
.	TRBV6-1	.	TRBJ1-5	TGTGCCAGCAGTGAAATAAGAGGCGCTCTTACTCAGCCCCAGCATTTT	CASSEIRGALTQPQHF
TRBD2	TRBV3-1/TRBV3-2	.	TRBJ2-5	TGTGCCAGCAGCCAACTAGCGGAAGAGACCCAGTACTTC	CASSQLAEETQYF
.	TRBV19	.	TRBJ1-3	TGTGCCAGTAGTCTCGCCGGCGGAAACACCATATATTTT	CASSLAGGNTIYF
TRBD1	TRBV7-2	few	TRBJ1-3	TGTGCCAGCAGCTTAGAGACAGGGGGCGGGTCAACCATATATTTT	CASSLETGGGSTIYF
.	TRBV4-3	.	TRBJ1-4	TGCGCCAGCAGATCGACGGGCTCCTCAACTAATGAAAAACTGTTTTTT	CASRSTGSSTNEKLFF
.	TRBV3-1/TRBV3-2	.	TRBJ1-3	TGTGCCAGCAGCCAAGATGAGGTAGCAGGGTCTGGAAACACCATATATTTT	CASSQDEVAGSGNTIYF
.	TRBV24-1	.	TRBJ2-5	TGTGCCACCAGTGCTAACGTAGCGTTCCAAGAGACCCAGTACTTC	CATSANVAFQETQYF
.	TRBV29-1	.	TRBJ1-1	TGCAGCGTTCCCCAGGGAGAGAACACTGAAGCTTTCTTT	CSVPQGENTEAFF
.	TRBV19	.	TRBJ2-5	TGTGCCAGTAGTGCCTGGGGTCTGCAAGAGACCCAGTACTTC	CASSAWGLQETQYF
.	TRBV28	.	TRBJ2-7	TGTGCCAGCAGTCCGGGGTGGAGTTCCTACGAGCAGTACTTC	CASSPGWSSYEQYF
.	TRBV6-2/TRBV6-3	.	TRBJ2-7	TGTGCCAGCAGTTACGGACCGGGGCAGGGCTACGTGTACTTC	CASSYGPGQGYVYF
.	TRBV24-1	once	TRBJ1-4	TGTGCCACCAGTGATTCCATGACAGGACCTAATGAAAAACTGTTTTTT	CATSDSMTGPNEKLFF
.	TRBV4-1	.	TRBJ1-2	TGCGCCAGCAGCCCGGACAGAAACTATGGCTACACCTTC	CASSPDRNYGYTF
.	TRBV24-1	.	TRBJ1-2	TGTGCCACCAGTGACAGCAGTAACTATGGCTACACCTTC	CATSDSSNYGYTF
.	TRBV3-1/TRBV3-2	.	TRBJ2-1	TGTGCCAGCAGCGCGGGGGCTTTCAATGAGCAGTTCTTC	CASSAGAFNEQFF
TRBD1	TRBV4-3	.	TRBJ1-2	TGCGCCAGCAGCCAAGGGCGACAGGGGGGCCATGGCTACACCTTC	CASSQGRQGGHGYTF
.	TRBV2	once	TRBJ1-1	TGTGCCAGCATCCCCCGAACTGGGGGCACTGAAGCTTTCTTT	CASIPRTGGTEAFF
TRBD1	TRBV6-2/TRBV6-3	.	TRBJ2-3	TGTGCCAGCAGCCGGACAGGGGCATCGGATACGCAGTATTTT	CASSRTGASDTQYF
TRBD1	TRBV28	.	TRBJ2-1	TGTGCCAGCAGGACCGGGACAGGCTACAATGAGCAGTTCTTC	CASRTGTGYNEQFF
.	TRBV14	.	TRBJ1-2	TGTGCCAGCAGCCAAGGACAGGCAAACTATGGCTACACCTTC	CASSQGQANYGYTF
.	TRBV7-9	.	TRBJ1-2	TGTGCCAGCAGCTCCGGGACGGATGGCTACACCTTC	CASSSGTDGYTF
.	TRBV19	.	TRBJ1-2	TGTGCCAGTAGCCCTCCGGGGCAGCCAAACTATGGCTACACCTTC	CASSPPGQPNYGYTF
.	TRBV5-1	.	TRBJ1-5	TGCGCCAGCAGCTTAGACAGCAATCAGCCCCAGCATTTT	CASSLDSNQPQHF
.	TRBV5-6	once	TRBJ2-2	TGTGCCAGCAGCCCTACAACGAACACCGGGGAGCTGTTTTTT	CASSPTTNTGELFF
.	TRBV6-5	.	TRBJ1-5	TGTCGAGTGGGGCAAGCTCAGCCCCAGCATTTT	CRVGQAQPQHF
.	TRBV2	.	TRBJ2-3	TGTGCCAGCAGGGCTAGCGGCACAGATACGCAGTATTTT	CASRASGTDTQYF
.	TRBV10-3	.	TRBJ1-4	TGTGCCATCAGTGTCGTTCACGGGGCAGGTGAAAAACTGTTTTTT	CAISVVHGAGEKLFF